These 29 T cell receptor beta chains share one sample of origin, sequenced in a study of cytomegalovirus exposure and HLA in healthy donors. PCR used 60 Vbeta primers and 13 Jbeta primers. Method: immunoSEQ multiplex PCR; TCRdb's copy keeps in-frame clones and lacks some. This sample has 100,000 to 150,000 clones; 65% to 90% occur once, and the top ten carry 1% to 1.5%. The sample was PBMCs. The source of these receptors is a girl aged 2-15 years in good health and CMV-seronegative.

The gene calls are TRBV7-2 and TRBJ1-1, with D perhaps TRBD1 (5 bases). This CDR3 has 16 residues. The V gene's germline CDR1 is SGHTA and CDR2 FQGNSA. V lost 2 bases and J lost 0, with 13 bases in between. The CDR3 DNA follows: TGTGCCAGCAGCTTATGGTGGGGCCGGGTGAACACTGAAGCTTTCTTT. Translated: CASSLWWGRVNTEAFF.

The gene calls are TRBV25-1 and TRBJ2-7, with D maybe TRBD2 (7 bases). V lost 3 bases and J lost 5, with 20 bases in between. Per germline, CDR1 MGHDK and CDR2 SYGVNS. The CDR3 runs to 16 residues. The CDR3 region has the DNA TGTGCCAGCAGTGATGAGGGGGGGCAGGGATTCCACGAGCAGTACTTC. Translation gives CASSDEGGQGFHEQYF.

The chain joins TRBV4-2 to TRBJ2-7; 8 bases are shared with TRBD2. The ends lost 1 base at V and 2 bases at J; junction bases unmatched: 7. The germline CDR1 and CDR2 sequences are LGHNA and YNFKEQ. The CDR3 loop spans 16 amino acids. The CDR3 sequence is CASSQVSREGPYEQYF. The DNA for the CDR3 is TGTGCCAGCAGCCAAGTATCTCGGGAGGGCCCCTACGAGCAGTACTTC.

This chain connects TRBV19 to TRBJ1-2; D ambiguous. Germline V gene data show CDR1 as LNHDA and CDR2 as SQIVND (reference sequence). The CDR3 loop spans 14 amino acids. V was trimmed by 3 bases and J by 4 bases, leaving 12 bases between them. In nucleotides, the CDR3 is TGTGCCAGTAGTATTTCTGGGCCCTTCTATGGCTACACCTTC. Protein product: CASSISGPFYGYTF. The whole variable domain, filled in from reference TRBV19 and TRBJ1-2, reads DGGITQSPKYLFRKEGQNVTLSCEQNLNHDAMYWYRQDPGQGLRLIYYSQIVNDFQKGDIAEGYSVSREKKESFPLTVTSAQKNPTAFYLCASSISGPFYGYTFGSGTRLTVV.

V and J are TRBV5-1 and TRBJ1-6; 8 nucleotides line up with TRBD1. V was pared by 2 bases and J by 6 bases, with 4 bases of the junction left unmatched. The CDR3 runs to 15 residues. CDR1 and CDR2 (germline): SGHRS, YFSETQ. CDR3 sequence: CASSLTTGANSPLHF. The CDR3 DNA reads TGCGCCAGCAGCTTAACGACAGGGGCTAATTCACCCCTCCACTTT.

V gene TRBV30 combines with J gene TRBJ2-5; no firm D call. TRBJ2-7 explains the end of the DNA better; the J call may be wrong. This CDR3 spans 15 amino acids. Germline CDR1 is GTSNPN and CDR2 is SVGIG (reference sequence). Written as DNA, the CDR3 is TGTGCCTGGAGTATTACGGCGGTCACCTCCTACGAGCAGTACTTC. As protein: CAWSITAVTSYEQYF.

This clone has more than one count but fewer than ten. The rearrangement joins TRBV5-1 to TRBJ2-5; 11 positions match TRBD1. Germline CDR1 is SGHRS and CDR2 is YFSETQ. The CDR3 has 17 amino acids. Trimming at V came to 0 bases and at J to 0 bases, leaving 4 bases not matched to a gene. CDR3 nucleotide sequence: TGCGCCAGCAGCTTGGGGACAGGGGGCGTTAACCAAGAGACCCAGTACTTC. This codes for CASSLGTGGVNQETQYF.

This clone was detected a few times. The chain is built from TRBV19 and TRBJ2-3, with 11 bases lining up with TRBD2. CDR1 is LNHDA and CDR2 is SQIVND in the germline V gene (reference sequence). This CDR3 has 16 amino acids. J was trimmed by 4 bases and V by 5 bases; bases with no gene match: 8. CDR3 sequence: CASSLTGTSGSDTQYF. CDR3 DNA: TGTGCCAGTAGTCTCACCGGGACTAGCGGATCAGATACGCAGTATTTT.

The chain is built from TRBV19 and TRBJ2-5, with D perhaps TRBD1 (5 bases). The J call is doubtful: the DNA matches TRBJ2-7 better. Germline-derived CDR1 and CDR2 are LNHDA and SQIVND (reference sequence). There are 13 residues in the CDR3. In DNA, the CDR3 is TGTGCCAGTAGTTCCAGGGTCACCTACGAGCAGTACTTC. It translates to CASSSRVTYEQYF.

J is TRBJ1-5 and V is TRBV7-2; no firm D call. Germline CDR1 reads SGHTA; CDR2 reads FQGNSA. This CDR3 is built from 11 residues. Trimming took 3 bases from V and 9 from J, leaving 6 bases between them. CDR3 nucleotides: TGTGCCAGCAGCTTCCGGGGGCCCCAGCATTTT. Residues: CASSFRGPQHF.

V gene TRBV7-9 combines with J gene TRBJ2-1; 10 nucleotides align to TRBD2. The germline V gene has CDR1 SEHNR and CDR2 FQNEAQ (reference sequence). The CDR3 runs 13 residues. The ends lost 6 bases at V and 8 bases at J; junction bases unmatched: 4. CDR3 region: CASRLAGVDEQFF. The CDR3 nucleotides read TGTGCCAGCAGGCTAGCGGGAGTCGATGAGCAGTTCTTC.

V usage is TRBV5-1 and J usage is TRBJ2-2; D call uncertain. The CDR3 contains 14 residues. Trimming left V 0 bases short and J 1 base short, with 4 bases between. Germline V gene data show CDR1 as SGHRS and CDR2 as YFSETQ. The CDR3 DNA reads TGCGCCAGCAGCTTGGGACAGAACACCGGGGAGCTGTTTTTT. Translating gives CASSLGQNTGELFF.

This chain connects TRBV27 to TRBJ1-1; D unclear. The CDR3 has 13 amino acids. Trimming removed 1 base at V and 5 bases at J, with 8 bases between. The germline V gene encodes CDR1 MNHEY and CDR2 SMNVEV (reference sequence). CDR3 amino acids: CASSLYRVTEAFF. The CDR3 DNA reads as TGTGCCAGCAGTTTATACCGGGTAACTGAAGCTTTCTTT.

The CDR3 DNA is TGCAGCGCAAGGAAGGACTACCGGCTTAGGGATGAGCAGTTCTTC. This codes for CSARKDYRLRDEQFF. The V call is TRBV29-1, the J call TRBJ2-1; a possible D gene is TRBD2 (6 bases). Trimming removed 7 bases at V and 8 bases at J, with 24 bases between. This CDR3 spans 15 amino acids. Germline values: CDR1 SQVTM, CDR2 ANQGSEA.

This chain connects TRBV7-8 to TRBJ2-7, with 9 bases aligning to TRBD2. There are 15 residues in the CDR3. The junction had 11 bases not matched to a gene; V was cut back by 7 bases and J by 4 bases. From germline, CDR1 is SGHVS and CDR2 FQNEAQ. CDR3 nucleotide sequence: TGTGCCAGCACAGCCGGCGTAGCGGGAGCTTACGAGCAGTACTTC. Protein: CASTAGVAGAYEQYF.

The rearrangement joins TRBV6-5 to TRBJ1-6; no clear D gene. Germline CDR1 reads MNHEY; CDR2 reads SVGAGI. The V end lost 4 bases, the J end lost 10 bases, and 11 bases lay between the germline ends. CDR3 length: 13 amino acids. As DNA, the CDR3 is TGTGCCAGCAGTTCCAAAAGCGGGTCACCCCTCCACTTT. Translation gives CASSSKSGSPLHF.

The chain uses TRBV5-5 and TRBJ2-7; perhaps TRBD1 as D (6 bases). Between the trimmed V and J ends, which lost 1 base and 2 bases, there was a span of 10 bases. This CDR3 has 14 amino acids. CDR1 and CDR2 (germline): SGHKS, YYEKEE (reference sequence). The CDR3, as DNA: TGTGCCAGCAGCTTGATACAGGGTCCCTACGAGCAGTACTTC. Protein sequence: CASSLIQGPYEQYF.

This clone has ten or more counts. The rearrangement links TRBV28 to TRBJ1-2; D call uncertain. The CDR3 spans 19 residues. Germline values: CDR1 MDHEN, CDR2 SYDVKM. Trimming stripped 3 bases from V and 3 bases from J, with 26 bases between. The DNA of the CDR3 is TGTGCCAGCAGTTTCCCGGCGTCGGTCAGGTCTAACTCTGACTATGGCTACACCTTC. Amino acids: CASSFPASVRSNSDYGYTF.

V is TRBV5-4 and J is TRBJ1-1; 8 positions agree with TRBD1. The CDR3 spans 12 residues. The germline V gene encodes CDR1 SGHNT and CDR2 YYREEE (reference sequence). J gave up 7 bases and V 4 bases, and 3 bases lay outside the gene matches. The CDR3 protein is CASSNRGDEAFF. DNA of the CDR3: TGTGCCAGCAGCAACAGGGGGGATGAAGCTTTCTTT.

V usage is TRBV5-4 and J usage is TRBJ2-3, with 7 positions matching TRBD1. CDR1 and CDR2 from the germline V gene are SGHNT and YYREEE (reference sequence). V was pared by 5 bases and J by 6 bases, with 6 bases of the junction left unmatched. The CDR3 covers 13 residues. Here the CDR3 reads CASSIGGVDTQYF. The CDR3 coding sequence is TGTGCCAGCAGTATAGGGGGCGTCGATACGCAGTATTTT. Complete variable domain (other parts from reference TRBV5-4 and TRBJ2-3): ETGVTQSPTHLIKTRGQQVTLRCSSQSGHNTVSWYQQALGQGPQFIFQYYREEENGRGNFPPRFSGLQFPNYSSELNVNALELDDSALYLCASSIGGVDTQYFGPGTRLTVL.

The chain couples TRBV4-3 to TRBJ2-1; possibly TRBD2 for D (5 bases). The V gene's germline CDR1 is LGHNA and CDR2 YSLEER. V lost 5 bases to trimming and J lost 0 bases, with 17 bases between them. This CDR3 comprises 17 residues. The CDR3 region is CASSTLAVVGSYNEQFF. In nucleotides, the CDR3 is TGCGCCAGCAGCACTCTAGCCGTAGTGGGCTCCTACAATGAGCAGTTCTTC.

The chain recombines TRBV9 with TRBJ1-5; perhaps TRBD1 as D (6 bases). This CDR3 spans 15 amino acids. The V and J ends lost 1 base and 0 bases respectively, with 8 bases between them. Germline assignment: CDR1 SGDLS and CDR2 YYNGEE. CDR3 amino acids: CASSVSGDSNQPQHF. CDR3 sequence (DNA): TGTGCCAGCAGCGTATCAGGGGATAGCAATCAGCCCCAGCATTTT.

This chain joins TRBV7-2 and TRBJ2-2; D perhaps matches TRBD1 (6 bases). Trimming stripped 2 bases from V and 4 bases from J, with 14 bases between. Germline V gene sequence: CDR1 SGHTA, CDR2 FQGNSA. CDR3 length: 16 residues. The CDR3 DNA reads as TGTGCCAGCAGCTTACTGGGGGCGCGGGCCACCGGGGAGCTGTTTTTT. Protein sequence: CASSLLGARATGELFF.

V usage is TRBV10-1 and J usage is TRBJ1-5; D perhaps matches TRBD1 (5 bases). The CDR3 is 14 residues long. Germline V CDR1 and CDR2: WNHNN, SYGVQD (reference sequence). Trimming took off 6 bases at V and 0 bases at J, with 9 bases between the two ends. This chain's CDR3 is CASSRVPSNQPQHF. Written as DNA, the CDR3 is TGCGCCAGCAGCAGGGTCCCTAGCAATCAGCCCCAGCATTTT.

This chain links TRBV19 with TRBJ2-2; D unresolved. The CDR3 totals 15 residues. Per germline, CDR1 LNHDA and CDR2 SQIVND (reference sequence). Trimming took off 0 bases at V and 2 bases at J, with 7 bases between the two ends. The CDR3 sequence: CASSIDVSNTGELFF. The DNA for the CDR3 is TGTGCCAGTAGTATAGATGTCTCCAACACCGGGGAGCTGTTTTTT.

The rearrangement joins TRBV7-8 to TRBJ1-1; possibly TRBD1 for D (6 bases). V was trimmed by 4 bases and J by 7 bases, leaving 28 bases between them. Looked up from germline, CDR1 is SGHVS and CDR2 is FQNEAQ. This CDR3 has 18 residues. CDR3 DNA: TGTGCCAGCAGCTACCCGCGACCCCTACGGGCAACCAGGGGTGAAGCTTTCTTT. As protein: CASSYPRPLRATRGEAFF.

For this clone: At one of its ends the junction is not consistent with the germline gene, which may arise from a read error. This chain joins TRBV7-7 and TRBJ2-1; TRBD2 might be the D (5 bases). There are 15 residues in the CDR3. Germline lookup yields CDR1 SSHAT and CDR2 FNYEAQ (reference sequence). CDR3 amino acids: CASSLAWAPHNEQFF. DNA for the CDR3: TGTGCTAGCAGCTTAGCGTGGGCCCCTCACAATGAGCAGTTCTTC.

CDR3 residues: CASSRGQGALYGYTF. CDR3 nucleotide sequence: TGTGCCAGCTCACGGGGACAGGGGGCTCTCTATGGCTACACCTTC. This chain connects TRBV18 to TRBJ1-2, with 12 bases matching TRBD1. This CDR3 has 15 amino acids. The J segment lost 4 bases and the V segment lost 4 bases, leaving 4 bases of the junction unmatched. Germline values: CDR1 KGHSH, CDR2 LQKENI. The full variable domain, rest sourced from reference TRBV18 and TRBJ1-2, is NAGVMQNPRHLVRRRGQEARLRCSPMKGHSHVYWYRQLPEEGLKFMVYLQKENIIDESGMPKERFSAEFPKEGPSILRIQQVVRGDSAAYFCASSRGQGALYGYTFGSGTRLTVV.

The rearrangement joins TRBV14 to TRBJ1-6, with TRBD1 as a possible D gene (5 bases). Germline-derived CDR1 and CDR2 are SGHDN and FVKESK. The CDR3 totals 15 residues. V lost 1 base to trimming and J lost 6 bases, with 10 bases between them. CDR3 in DNA: TGTGCCAGCAGCCAAGTCTGGCAGGGTAATTCACCCCTCCACTTT. Its protein product is CASSQVWQGNSPLHF.